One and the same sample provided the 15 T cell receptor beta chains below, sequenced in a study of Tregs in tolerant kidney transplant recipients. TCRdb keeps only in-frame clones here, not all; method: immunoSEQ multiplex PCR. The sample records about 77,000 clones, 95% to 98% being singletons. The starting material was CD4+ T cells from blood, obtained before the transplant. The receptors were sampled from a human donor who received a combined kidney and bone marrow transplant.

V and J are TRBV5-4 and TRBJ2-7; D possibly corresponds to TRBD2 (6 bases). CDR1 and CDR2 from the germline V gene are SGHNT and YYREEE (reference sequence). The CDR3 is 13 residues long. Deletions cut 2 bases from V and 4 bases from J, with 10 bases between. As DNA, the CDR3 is TGTGCCAGCAGCTTTAAGGGAGGTTACGAGCAGTACTTC. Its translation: CASSFKGGYEQYF.

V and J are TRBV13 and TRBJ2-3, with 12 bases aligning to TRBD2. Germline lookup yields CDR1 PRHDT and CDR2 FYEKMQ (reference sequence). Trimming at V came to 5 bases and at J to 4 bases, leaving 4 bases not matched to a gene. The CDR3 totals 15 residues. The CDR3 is CASSKRLAGADTQYF. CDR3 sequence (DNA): TGTGCCAGCAGCAAACGACTAGCGGGAGCAGATACGCAGTATTTT.

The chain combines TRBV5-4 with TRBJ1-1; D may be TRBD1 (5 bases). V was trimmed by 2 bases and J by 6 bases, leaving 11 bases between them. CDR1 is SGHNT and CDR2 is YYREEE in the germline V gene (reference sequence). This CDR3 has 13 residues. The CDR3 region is CASSLPGGAEAFF. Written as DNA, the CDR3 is TGTGCCAGCAGCTTACCTGGGGGGGCTGAAGCTTTCTTT.

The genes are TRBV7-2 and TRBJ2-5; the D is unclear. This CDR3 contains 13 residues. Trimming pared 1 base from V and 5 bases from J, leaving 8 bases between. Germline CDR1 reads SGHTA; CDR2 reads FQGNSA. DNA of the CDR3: TGTGCCAGCAGCTTAGGCGGATGGGAGACCCAGTACTTC. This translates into CASSLGGWETQYF. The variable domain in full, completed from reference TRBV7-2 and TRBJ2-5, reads GAGVSQSPSNKVTEKGKDVELRCDPISGHTALYWYRQSLGQGLEFLIYFQGNSAPDKSGLPSDRFSAERTGGSVSTLTIQRTQQEDSAVYLCASSLGGWETQYFGPGTRLLVL.

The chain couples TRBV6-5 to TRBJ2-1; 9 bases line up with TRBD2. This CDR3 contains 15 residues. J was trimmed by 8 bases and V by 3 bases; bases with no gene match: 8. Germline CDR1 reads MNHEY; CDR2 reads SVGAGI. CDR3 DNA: TGTGCCAGCAGTTATAGGCGGGAGGGCCGGGATGAGCAGTTCTTC. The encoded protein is CASSYRREGRDEQFF.

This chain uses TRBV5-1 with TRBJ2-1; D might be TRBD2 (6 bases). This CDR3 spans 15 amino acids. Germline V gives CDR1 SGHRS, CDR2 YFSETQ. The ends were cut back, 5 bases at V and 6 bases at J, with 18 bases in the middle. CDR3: CASSLPRGVFNEQFF. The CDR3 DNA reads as TGCGCCAGCAGTCTGCCTCGCGGGGTGTTCAATGAGCAGTTCTTC.

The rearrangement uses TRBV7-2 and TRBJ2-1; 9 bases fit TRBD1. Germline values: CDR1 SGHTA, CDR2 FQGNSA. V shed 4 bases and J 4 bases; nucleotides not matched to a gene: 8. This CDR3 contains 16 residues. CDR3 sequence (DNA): TGTGCCAGCAGCTCCGGGACAGGGATGCATTACAATGAGCAGTTCTTC. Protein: CASSSGTGMHYNEQFF.

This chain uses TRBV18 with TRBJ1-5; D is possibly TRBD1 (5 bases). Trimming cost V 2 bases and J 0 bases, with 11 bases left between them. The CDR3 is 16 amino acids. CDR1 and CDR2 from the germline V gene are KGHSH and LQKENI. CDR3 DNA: TGTGCCAGCTCACCAACAGGTACTCCTAGCAATCAGCCCCAGCATTTT. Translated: CASSPTGTPSNQPQHF.

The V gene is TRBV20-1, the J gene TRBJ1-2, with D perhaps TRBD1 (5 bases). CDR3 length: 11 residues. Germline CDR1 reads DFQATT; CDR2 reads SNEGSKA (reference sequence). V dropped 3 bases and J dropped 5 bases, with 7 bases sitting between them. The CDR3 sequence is CSARGGYGYTF. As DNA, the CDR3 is TGCAGTGCTAGGGGGGGGTATGGCTACACCTTC.

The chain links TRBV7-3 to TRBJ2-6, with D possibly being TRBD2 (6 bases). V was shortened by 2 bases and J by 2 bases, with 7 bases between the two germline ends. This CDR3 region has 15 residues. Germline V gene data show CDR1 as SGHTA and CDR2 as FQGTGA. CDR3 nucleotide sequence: TGTGCCAGCAGCTTAGGGGGGACTGGGGCCAACGTCCTGACTTTC. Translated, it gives CASSLGGTGANVLTF.

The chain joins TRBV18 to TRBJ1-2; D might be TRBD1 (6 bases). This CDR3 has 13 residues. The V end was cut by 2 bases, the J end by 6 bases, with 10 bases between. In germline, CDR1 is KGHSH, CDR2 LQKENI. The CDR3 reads CASSPLRTDGYTF. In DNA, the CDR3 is TGTGCCAGCTCACCATTACGGACAGATGGCTACACCTTC.

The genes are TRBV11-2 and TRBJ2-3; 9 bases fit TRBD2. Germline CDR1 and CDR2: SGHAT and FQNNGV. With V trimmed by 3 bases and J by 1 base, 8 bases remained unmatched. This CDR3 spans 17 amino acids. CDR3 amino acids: CASSFLRGGPGTDTQYF. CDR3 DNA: TGTGCCAGCAGCTTTTTGCGGGGGGGCCCGGGCACAGATACGCAGTATTTT.

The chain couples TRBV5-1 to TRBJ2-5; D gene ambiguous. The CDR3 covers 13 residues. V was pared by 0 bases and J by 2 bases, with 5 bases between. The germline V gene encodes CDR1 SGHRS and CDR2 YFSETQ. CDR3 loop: CASSLGRQETQYF. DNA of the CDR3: TGCGCCAGCAGCTTGGGCAGACAAGAGACCCAGTACTTC.

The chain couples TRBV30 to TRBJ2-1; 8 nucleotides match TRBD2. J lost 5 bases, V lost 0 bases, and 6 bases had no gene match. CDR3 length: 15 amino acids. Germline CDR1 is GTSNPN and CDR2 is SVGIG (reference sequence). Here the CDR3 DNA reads TGTGCCTGGAGTGTACTTAGCGGGAACCACAATGAGCAGTTCTTC. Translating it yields CAWSVLSGNHNEQFF.

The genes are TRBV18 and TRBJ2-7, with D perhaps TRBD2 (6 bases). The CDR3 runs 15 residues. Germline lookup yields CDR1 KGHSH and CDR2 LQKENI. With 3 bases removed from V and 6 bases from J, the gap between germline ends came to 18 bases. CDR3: CASSPLGRTGGEQYF. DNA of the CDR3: TGTGCCAGCTCACCGTTAGGGAGGACCGGCGGCGAGCAGTACTTC. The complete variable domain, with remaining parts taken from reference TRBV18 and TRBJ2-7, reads NAGVMQNPRHLVRRRGQEARLRCSPMKGHSHVYWYRQLPEEGLKFMVYLQKENIIDESGMPKERFSAEFPKEGPSILRIQQVVRGDSAAYFCASSPLGRTGGEQYFGPGTRLTVT.